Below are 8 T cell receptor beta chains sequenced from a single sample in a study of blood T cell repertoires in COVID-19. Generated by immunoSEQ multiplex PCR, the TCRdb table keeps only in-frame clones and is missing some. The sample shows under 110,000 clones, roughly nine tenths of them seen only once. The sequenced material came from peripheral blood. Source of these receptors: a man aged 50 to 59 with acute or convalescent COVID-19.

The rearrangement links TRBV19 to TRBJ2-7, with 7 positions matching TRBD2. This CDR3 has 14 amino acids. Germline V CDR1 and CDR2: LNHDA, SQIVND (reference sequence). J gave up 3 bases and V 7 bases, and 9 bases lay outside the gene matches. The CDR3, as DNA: TGTGCCAGTAAGCAAGTCCCGGGGGGCTACGAGCAGTACTTC. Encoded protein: CASKQVPGGYEQYF.

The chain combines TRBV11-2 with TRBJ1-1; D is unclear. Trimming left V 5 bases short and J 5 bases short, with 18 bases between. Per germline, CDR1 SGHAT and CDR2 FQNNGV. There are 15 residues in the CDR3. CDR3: CASSSDRGSGTEAFF. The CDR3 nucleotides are TGTGCCAGCAGCAGCGATCGAGGGAGCGGGACTGAAGCTTTCTTT.

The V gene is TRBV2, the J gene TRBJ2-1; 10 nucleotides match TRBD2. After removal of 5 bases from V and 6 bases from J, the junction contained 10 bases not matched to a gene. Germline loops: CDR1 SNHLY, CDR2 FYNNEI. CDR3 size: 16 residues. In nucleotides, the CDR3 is TGTGCCAGCAGTCTAGCTAGCGGGGGCTTTTTCAATGAGCAGTTCTTC. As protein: CASSLASGGFFNEQFF. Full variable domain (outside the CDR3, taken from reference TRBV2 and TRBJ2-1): EPEVTQTPSHQVTQMGQEVILRCVPISNHLYFYWYRQILGQKVEFLVSFYNNEISEKSEIFDDQFSVERPDGSNFTLKIRSTKLEDSAMYFCASSLASGGFFNEQFFGPGTRLTVL.

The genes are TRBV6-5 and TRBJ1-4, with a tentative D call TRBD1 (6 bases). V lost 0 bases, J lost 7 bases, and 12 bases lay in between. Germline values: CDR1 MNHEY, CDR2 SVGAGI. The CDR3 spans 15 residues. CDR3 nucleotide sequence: TGTGCCAGCAGTTACTCATGGGGGCTTCGTGAAAAACTGTTTTTT. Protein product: CASSYSWGLREKLFF.

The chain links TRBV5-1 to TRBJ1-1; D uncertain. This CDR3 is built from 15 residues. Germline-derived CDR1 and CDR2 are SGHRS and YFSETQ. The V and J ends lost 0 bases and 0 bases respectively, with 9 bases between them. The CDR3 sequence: CASSLDGGMNTEAFF. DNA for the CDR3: TGCGCCAGCAGCTTGGATGGAGGGATGAACACTGAAGCTTTCTTT.

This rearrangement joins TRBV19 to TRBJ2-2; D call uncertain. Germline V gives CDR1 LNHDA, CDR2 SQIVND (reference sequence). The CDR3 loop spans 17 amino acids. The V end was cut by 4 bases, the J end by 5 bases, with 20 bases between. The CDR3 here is CASSTLGQPALTGELFF. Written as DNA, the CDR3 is TGTGCCAGTAGTACCCTTGGGCAACCCGCCTTAACCGGGGAGCTGTTTTTT.

CDR3 sequence (DNA): TGTGCCAGCAGCTTATATGGGACAGGCTTTGCTGGGGCCAACGTCCTGACTTTC. Its protein product is CASSLYGTGFAGANVLTF. The V and J genes are TRBV7-2 and TRBJ2-6; TRBD1 matches at 8 bases. The trim removed 2 bases at V and 2 bases at J, leaving 8 bases unmatched. The germline V gene encodes CDR1 SGHTA and CDR2 FQGNSA. The CDR3 is 18 amino acids. Full variable domain (rest looked up from reference TRBV7-2 and TRBJ2-6): GAGVSQSPSNKVTEKGKDVELRCDPISGHTALYWYRQSLGQGLEFLIYFQGNSAPDKSGLPSDRFSAERTGGSVSTLTIQRTQQEDSAVYLCASSLYGTGFAGANVLTFGAGSRLTVL.

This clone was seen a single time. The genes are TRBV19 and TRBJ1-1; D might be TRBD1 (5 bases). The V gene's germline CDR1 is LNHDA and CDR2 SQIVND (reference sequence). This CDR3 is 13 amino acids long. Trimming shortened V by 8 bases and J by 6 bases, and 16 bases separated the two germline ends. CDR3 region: CASDIPGMAEAFF. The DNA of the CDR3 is TGTGCCAGTGACATTCCAGGGATGGCTGAAGCTTTCTTT.